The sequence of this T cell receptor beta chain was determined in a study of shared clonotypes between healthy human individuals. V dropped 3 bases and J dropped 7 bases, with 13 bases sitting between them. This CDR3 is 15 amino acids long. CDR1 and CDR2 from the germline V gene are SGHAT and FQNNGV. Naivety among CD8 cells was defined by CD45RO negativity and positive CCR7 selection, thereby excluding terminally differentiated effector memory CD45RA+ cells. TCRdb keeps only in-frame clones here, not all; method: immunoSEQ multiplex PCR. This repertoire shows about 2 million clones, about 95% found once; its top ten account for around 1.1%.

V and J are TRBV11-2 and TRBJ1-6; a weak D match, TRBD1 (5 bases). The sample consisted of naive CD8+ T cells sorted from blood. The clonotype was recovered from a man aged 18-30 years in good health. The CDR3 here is CASSFWPEGNSPLHF. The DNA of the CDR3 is TGTGCCAGCAGCTTTTGGCCAGAGGGGAATTCACCCCTCCACTTT.